The TCR beta chain described here comes from a study of T-cell memory formation after mild COVID-19. From germline, CDR1 is SGHTA and CDR2 FQGNSA. Trimming took 3 bases from V and 0 from J; bases not matched to a gene: 6. The CDR3 contains 17 residues. TCRdb used MiXCR to reprocess the 5' RACE reads, holding one entry per CDR3 protein. The table shows 110,000 or so distinct CDR3 sequences, with 20% to 25% occurring only once. This clonotype was seen a few times. Its antigen is as yet unknown. Study findings and constraints: A second wave expanding day 15 to 37 was CD4+-biased; contracting clones were balanced.

V usage is TRBV7-2 and J usage is TRBJ2-1; 9 nucleotides match TRBD2. This sequence was found in a man younger than 35 who had mild COVID-19 (a few samples of this study predate the infection). Cell type and time point are not known. The sequenced sample consisted of PBMCs or a T cell subset sorted from them (not recorded which). The CDR3 loop is CASSFPGGGASYNEQFF. CDR3 DNA sequence: TGTGCCAGCAGCTTCCCCGGCGGGGGGGCCTCCTACAATGAGCAGTTCTTC.